Below are 8 T cell receptor beta chains sequenced from a single sample in a study of regulatory T cells in long-lasting Graves disease. Construction of TCR beta libraries relied on iRepertoire HTBI primers and on Arm-PCR targeting CDR3 regions. MiXCR, run by TCRdb on the multiplex PCR reads, gives a single entry per CDR3 protein. Of around 480,000 distinct CDR3 sequences in the sample, around 15% were seen once. The time point denotes: newly diagnosed GD, antithyroid drugs for less than 3 months. Following extraction of RNA from PBMCs, that RNA was used to make the TCR library. These data were also filed under a second study, of T cells in Graves' hyperthyroidism and ophthalmopathy.

Material: peripheral blood mononuclear cells (PBMCs), obtained at new diagnosis, from a patient treated with antithyroid drugs. These receptors were collected from a man between 35 and 55 years old with Graves disease.

The chain links TRBV20-1 to TRBJ2-7; 11 bases line up with TRBD2. In germline, CDR1 is DFQATT, CDR2 SNEGSKA (reference sequence). V lost 6 bases and J lost 3; bases outside the gene matches: 7. This CDR3 contains 14 residues. The CDR3 nucleotides read TGCAGTGCCCACGGACTAGCGGGCTACTACGAGCAGTACTTC. Its translation is CSAHGLAGYYEQYF.

This clonotype was found many times. This chain connects TRBV3-1 to TRBJ2-7; no firm D call. From germline, CDR1 is LGHDT and CDR2 YNNKEL (reference sequence). The CDR3 is 11 residues long. V lost 4 bases and J lost 6, with 7 bases in between. CDR3: CASSRQGEQYF. CDR3 DNA: TGTGCCAGCAGCCGACAAGGCGAGCAGTACTTC.

The rearrangement links TRBV6-5 to TRBJ2-7; 10 positions match TRBD2. Germline-derived CDR1 and CDR2 are MNHEY and SVGAGI. With V trimmed by 0 bases and J by 6 bases, 8 bases remained unmatched. This CDR3 spans 16 amino acids. CDR3 loop: CASSYSSGRAIFEQYF. The CDR3 DNA reads as TGTGCCAGCAGTTACTCCAGCGGGAGGGCCATTTTCGAGCAGTACTTC.

This clonotype was detected a few times. The genes are TRBV12-3 or TRBV12-4 and TRBJ2-3; no clear D gene. This CDR3 spans 14 amino acids. The ends were cut back, 9 bases at V and 2 bases at J, with 15 bases in the middle. The CDR3 nucleotides read TGTGCCAGTGAGCAGACGGATTTCACAGATACGCAGTATTTT. Its protein product is CASEQTDFTDTQYF.

This chain links TRBV6-5 with TRBJ2-6; D ambiguous. The CDR3 extends over 15 amino acids. Germline V CDR1 and CDR2: MNHEY, SVGAGI. Trimming took off 4 bases at V and 1 base at J, with 8 bases between the two ends. The CDR3 region is CASSSRVSGANVLTF. The CDR3 nucleotides read TGTGCCAGCAGTTCGCGAGTATCTGGGGCCAACGTCCTGACTTTC.

This clonotype was seen at least ten times. The chain joins TRBV5-1 to TRBJ2-1; D possibly uses TRBD1 or TRBD2 (5 bases each). Germline loops: CDR1 SGHRS, CDR2 YFSETQ. Trimming took off 0 bases at V and 6 bases at J, with 13 bases between the two ends. The CDR3 consists of 15 residues. Here the CDR3 DNA reads TGCGCCAGCAGCTTGGGGACGGGAAGGGGCAATGAGCAGTTCTTC. It encodes CASSLGTGRGNEQFF.

This clonotype was observed at least ten times. For the CDR3, the DNA is TGTGCCAGCAGCCACGCACAGGCTGCTAGCGGGAGACCATCCTACAATGAGCAGTTCTTC. This translates into CASSHAQAASGRPSYNEQFF. The chain is built from TRBV3-1 and TRBJ2-1, with 10 positions matching TRBD2. The germline CDR1 and CDR2 sequences are LGHDT and YNNKEL (reference sequence). With 3 bases clipped from V and 1 base from J, the junction kept 15 bases outside the gene matches. The CDR3 covers 20 residues.

Here the CDR3 reads CSASGAGAGQPQHF. DNA of the CDR3: TGCAGTGCTAGTGGGGCAGGGGCGGGCCAGCCCCAGCATTTT. This chain uses TRBV20-1 with TRBJ1-5; maybe TRBD1 (6 bases). There are 14 residues in the CDR3. CDR1 and CDR2 from the germline V gene are DFQATT and SNEGSKA (reference sequence). Deletions cut 3 bases from V and 7 bases from J, with 16 bases between.